This section outlines one TCR beta chain sequence together with its context. Using immunoSEQ multiplex PCR, the repertoire was profiled, and TCRdb retains in-frame clones only, with some absent. This table has approximately 760,000 clones, around 85% appearing once. The data were taken from a study of shared T cell receptors in the human thymus. Germline V CDR1 and CDR2: MNHEY, SMNVEV (reference sequence). CDR3 size: 14 residues. Trimming removed 5 bases at V and 10 bases at J, with 15 bases between. These data were also reused for a study on human thymus T cells. That source notes: The donors were infants in Finland with congenital heart defects, otherwise immunologically healthy. From resections taken during corrective heart surgery, the thymus tissue was obtained.

The TCR was taken from a girl younger than two with a congenital heart defect. Sequencing used thymocytes. V usage is TRBV27 and J usage is TRBJ1-6, with TRBD1 as a possible D gene (5 bases). The CDR3 region has the DNA TGTGCCAGCAGTGTCGGGGGTTCAGGGTCACCCCTCCACTTT. Its protein is CASSVGGSGSPLHF.